This TCR beta chain was profiled in a study of blood T cell repertoires in COVID-19. Overall study context: Acute and convalescent COVID-19 specimens originated in the United States, Italy and Spain.

Assay used: immunoSEQ multiplex PCR; TCRdb lists only in-frame clones, some missing. Of more than 200,000 clones listed, 75% to 90% are singletons. This CDR3 has 19 amino acids. The V gene's germline CDR1 is SGHRS and CDR2 YFSETQ. The J segment lost 2 bases and the V segment lost 0 bases, leaving 15 bases of the junction unmatched. Specimen: peripheral blood. The clonotype was recovered from a middle-aged man with acute or convalescent COVID-19. This rearrangement joins TRBV5-1 to TRBJ2-3; the match to TRBD2 covers 7 bases. The CDR3 is CASSLAGVGLAVNTDTQYF. Written as DNA, the CDR3 is TGCGCCAGCAGCTTGGCTGGTGTCGGGCTAGCGGTAAACACAGATACGCAGTATTTT.